This T cell receptor (beta chain) was sequenced in a study of T cell responses to AZD1222 COVID-19 vaccine (dated by TCRdb to 2020 to 2022). In the study overall: AZD1222 recipients given second doses at about 4 weeks or at about 12 weeks were pooled, since spike-specific TCR depth and breadth were not found to differ between the two schedules. Trial participants were enrolled by age into 18-55, 56-69 and 70-plus year subgroups, with around 150, 28 and 57 TCR-sequenced participants respectively. TCR sequencing was performed for roughly 250 trial participants, of whom 200 to 220 were given two doses of AZD1222 and around 25 were given two doses of MenACWY control vaccine. Overall study outcomes, separate from this receptor: Because no day 14 peak-response samples were available, the repertoires could be characterized only after the peak T cell response. After two AZD1222 doses, spike-specific TCR breadth and depth were significantly higher than at day 0 and than in MenACWY recipients. Participants were mostly white British and included more females than males, and it was suggested by the authors that clonal diversity may have been underestimated. Conclusions about previously exposed vaccinees were limited because only six AZD1222 recipients were SARS-CoV-2 seropositive at baseline. The 56-69-year group was small, and its depth increase did not reach significance, likely because of low power. Reportedly, almost half of the unique spike-specific TCRs recognized epitopes lying outside the regions that are mutated in the B.1.351 and B.1.1.7 variants. Vaccine-associated CD4 TCRs spanned the whole spike protein, with dominant responses in regions 160-218 and 743-854.

About this clone: The antigen it binds to is not known. Base quality data are lacking; no much larger clone is found one base away.

In light of the paper, this sample's time point label describes: baseline before first vaccination. Samples from vaccinated people were obtained from the UK trials COV001 and COV002, which included a single-blind randomized controlled phase 2/3 trial of AZD1222 (ChAdOx1 nCoV-19) in healthy adults. Trial participant PBMC samples were collected at day 0 and day 28 after the second dose for TCRbeta chain sequencing. The CDR3 regions of human TCRbeta chains were analyzed by immunosequencing. In the paper's pipeline: TCRs in the repertoires were matched against a reference library of SARS-CoV-2-specific TCRs that had been generated with the MIRA antigen-specificity platform. Breadth meant the fraction of unique TCRs that were SARS-CoV-2-associated, whereas depth meant the fraction of total T cells that were SARS-CoV-2-associated. Using the MIRA data, every spike-specific TCR was mapped to the spike region that the TCR reacted to and assigned to either a CD4 or a CD8 class. Log10-transformed breadth and depth values were compared by one-way ANOVA with Sidak's multiple comparisons tests. Imported from immuneACCESS, the table was reduced by TCRdb to in-frame sequences with V and J called. These copies leave out some clones; in studies compared against another copy, an unresolved V gene accounts for under half, and the cause of the remainder is not known. Clone size and V and J calls were adopted from that table, with D and trimming inferred from the DNA. Counted in this sample were about 150,000 clones; around 93% of them appeared once. The ten largest clones take up 1.3% to 1.5% of the sample.

Source: peripheral blood, taken on day 0 of AZD1222 vaccination. This sequence originates from an adult in good health.

The CDR3 reads CASSGWTNTEAFF. Here is the DNA: TGTGCCAGCAGCGGCTGGACCAACACTGAAGCTTTCTTT. Recombination linked TRBV7-2 to TRBJ1-1; the D gene remains uncertain. Reading the germline V gene gives CDR1 SGHTA and CDR2 FQGNSA. From its cysteine to its phenylalanine, the CDR3 spans 13 amino acids. CDR3 DNA is the only sequence kept; it has 39 bases, read in frame from the first base. Cut back by 5 bases and 2 bases, the V and J ends lie 9 bases apart.